This TCR beta chain is from a study of cytomegalovirus exposure and HLA in healthy donors. This PCR relied on a set of 60 Vbeta primers and 13 Jbeta primers. Clones were read by immunoSEQ multiplex PCR, and TCRdb kept only the in-frame ones, dropping some. The data contain roughly 160,000 clones, approximately 81% of them singletons. This CDR3 has 14 residues. Germline CDR1 reads SEHNR; CDR2 reads FQNEAQ (reference sequence). A remark on this clone: At one boundary the junction diverges from the germline segment, which might be a read error.

V and J are TRBV7-9 and TRBJ1-1; D ambiguous. The receptor was derived from a man in his thirties or forties in good health and CMV-seropositive. Material: PBMCs. The CDR3 here is CSSSLRGFESEAFF. Written as DNA, the CDR3 is TGTTCCAGCAGCCTGCGAGGGTTCGAATCAGAAGCTTTCTTT. The whole variable domain, remainder taken from reference TRBV7-9 and TRBJ1-1, is DTGVSQNPRHKITKRGQNVTFRCDPISEHNRLYWYRQTLGQGPEFLTYFQNEAQLEKSRLLSDRFSAERPKGSFSTLEIQRTEQGDSAMYLCSSSLRGFESEAFFGQGTRLTVV.